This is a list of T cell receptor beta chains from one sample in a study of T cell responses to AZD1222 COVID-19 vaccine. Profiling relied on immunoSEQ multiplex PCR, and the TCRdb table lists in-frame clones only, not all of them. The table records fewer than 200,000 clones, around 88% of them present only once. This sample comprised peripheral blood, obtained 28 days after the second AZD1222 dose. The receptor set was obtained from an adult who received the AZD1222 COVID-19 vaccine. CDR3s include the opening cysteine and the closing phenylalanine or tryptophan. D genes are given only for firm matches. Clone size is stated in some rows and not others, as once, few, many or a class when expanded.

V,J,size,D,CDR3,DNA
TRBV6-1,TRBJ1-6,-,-,CASSDSGSPLHF,TGTGCCAGCAGTGACAGTGGTTCACCCCTCCACTTT
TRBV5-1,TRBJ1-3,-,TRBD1,CASSPGQGPGNTIYF,TGCGCCAGCAGCCCCGGACAGGGACCTGGAAACACCATATATTTT
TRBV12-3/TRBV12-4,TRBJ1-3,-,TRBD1,CAVGQGGNTIYF,TGTGCCGTCGGACAGGGTGGAAACACCATATATTTT
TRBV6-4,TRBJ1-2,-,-,CASSPDGYYGYTF,TGTGCCAGCAGTCCCGACGGTTACTATGGCTACACCTTC
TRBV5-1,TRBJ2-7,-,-,CASSPSGGNSYEQYF,TGCGCCAGCAGCCCTTCTGGGGGGAACTCCTACGAGCAGTACTTC
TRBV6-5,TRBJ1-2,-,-,CASSYSSGLSYGYTF,TGTGCCAGCAGTTACTCGAGCGGGTTGAGCTATGGCTACACCTTC
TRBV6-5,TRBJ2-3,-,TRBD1,CASSYGRGLRTDTQYF,TGTGCCAGCAGTTACGGCAGGGGGCTTAGGACAGATACGCAGTATTTT
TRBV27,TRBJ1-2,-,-,CASSLSGQGDGYTF,TGTGCCAGCAGTTTATCCGGGCAGGGCGATGGCTACACCTTC
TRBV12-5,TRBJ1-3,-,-,CASGTTITALGGNTIYF,TGTGCTAGTGGTACTACCATAACCGCTTTGGGCGGAAACACCATATATTTT
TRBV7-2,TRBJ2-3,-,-,CASSFMGGRTDTQYF,TGTGCCAGCAGCTTTATGGGGGGGCGTACAGATACGCAGTATTTT
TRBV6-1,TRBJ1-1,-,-,CASSEASDRRGKAFF,TGTGCCAGCAGTGAAGCGAGCGACAGGCGGGGGAAAGCTTTCTTT
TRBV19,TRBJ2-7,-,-,CASRMGPGSYEQYF,TGTGCCAGCCGAATGGGACCAGGGTCCTACGAGCAGTACTTC
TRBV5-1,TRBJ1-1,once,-,CASSLAGYGTEAFF,TGCGCCAGCAGCTTGGCAGGGTATGGCACTGAAGCTTTCTTT